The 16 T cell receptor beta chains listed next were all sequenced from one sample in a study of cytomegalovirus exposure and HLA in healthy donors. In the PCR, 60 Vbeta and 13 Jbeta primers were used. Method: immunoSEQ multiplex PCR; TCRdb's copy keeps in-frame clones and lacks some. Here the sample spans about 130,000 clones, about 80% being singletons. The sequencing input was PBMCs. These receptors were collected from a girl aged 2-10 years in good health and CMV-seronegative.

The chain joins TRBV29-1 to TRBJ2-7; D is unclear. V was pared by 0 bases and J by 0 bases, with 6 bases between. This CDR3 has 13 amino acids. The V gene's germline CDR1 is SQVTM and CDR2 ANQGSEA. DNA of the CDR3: TGCAGCGTTGAAGATGGCGGCTCCTACGAGCAGTACTTC. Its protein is CSVEDGGSYEQYF.

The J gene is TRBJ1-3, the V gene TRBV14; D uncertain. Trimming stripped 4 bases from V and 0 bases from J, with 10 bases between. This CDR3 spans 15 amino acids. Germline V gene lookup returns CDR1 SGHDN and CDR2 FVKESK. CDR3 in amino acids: CASSPRVFSGNTIYF. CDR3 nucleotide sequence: TGTGCCAGCAGCCCACGGGTTTTCTCTGGAAACACCATATATTTT.

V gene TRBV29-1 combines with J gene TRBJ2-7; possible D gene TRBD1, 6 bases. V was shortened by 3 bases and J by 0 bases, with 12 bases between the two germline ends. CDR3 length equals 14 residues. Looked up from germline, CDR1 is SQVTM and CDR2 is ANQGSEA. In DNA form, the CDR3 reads TGCAGCGTTGATGGGCAGGGGAGCTCCTACGAGCAGTACTTC. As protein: CSVDGQGSSYEQYF.

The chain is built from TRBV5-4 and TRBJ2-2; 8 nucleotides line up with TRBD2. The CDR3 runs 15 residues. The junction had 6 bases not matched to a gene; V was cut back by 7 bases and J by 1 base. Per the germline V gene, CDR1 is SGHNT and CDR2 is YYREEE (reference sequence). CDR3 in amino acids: CASGSGSLNTGELFF. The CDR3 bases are TGTGCCAGCGGCAGCGGGAGCTTGAACACCGGGGAGCTGTTTTTT.

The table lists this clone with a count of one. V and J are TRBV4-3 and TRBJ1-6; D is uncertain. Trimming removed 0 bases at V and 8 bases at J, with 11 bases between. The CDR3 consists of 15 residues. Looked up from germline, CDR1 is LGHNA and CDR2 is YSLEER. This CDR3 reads CASSQEAGIDSPLHF. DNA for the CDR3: TGCGCCAGCAGCCAAGAAGCCGGGATCGATTCACCCCTCCACTTT.

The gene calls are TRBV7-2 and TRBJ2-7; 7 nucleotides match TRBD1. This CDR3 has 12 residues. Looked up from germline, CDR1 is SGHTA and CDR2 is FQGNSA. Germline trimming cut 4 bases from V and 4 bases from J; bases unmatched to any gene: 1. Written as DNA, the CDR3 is TGTGCCAGCAGCTCGACAGGGTACGAGCAGTACTTC. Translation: CASSSTGYEQYF.

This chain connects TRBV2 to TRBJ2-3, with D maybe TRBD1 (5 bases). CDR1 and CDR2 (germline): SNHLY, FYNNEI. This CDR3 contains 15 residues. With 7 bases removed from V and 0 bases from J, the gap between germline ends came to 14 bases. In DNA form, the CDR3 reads TGTGCCAGCAAGTCGCAGGGCTTTAGCACAGATACGCAGTATTTT. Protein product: CASKSQGFSTDTQYF.

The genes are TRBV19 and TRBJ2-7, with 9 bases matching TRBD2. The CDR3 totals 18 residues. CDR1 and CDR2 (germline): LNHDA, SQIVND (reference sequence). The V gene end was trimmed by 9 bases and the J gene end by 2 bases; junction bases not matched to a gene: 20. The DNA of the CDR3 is TGTGCCAGCCAACCGGGACTAGCTAAGTCGAGAGCACCCTACGAGCAGTACTTC. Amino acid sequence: CASQPGLAKSRAPYEQYF.

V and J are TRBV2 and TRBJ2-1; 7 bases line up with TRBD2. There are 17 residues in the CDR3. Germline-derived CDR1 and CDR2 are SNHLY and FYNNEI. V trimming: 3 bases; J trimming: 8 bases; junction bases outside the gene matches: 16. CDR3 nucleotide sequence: TGTGCCAGCAGTGATCGGCGTCAGACTAGCCCCCTATATGAGCAGTTCTTC. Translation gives CASSDRRQTSPLYEQFF. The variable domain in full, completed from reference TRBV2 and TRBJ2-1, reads EPEVTQTPSHQVTQMGQEVILRCVPISNHLYFYWYRQILGQKVEFLVSFYNNEISEKSEIFDDQFSVERPDGSNFTLKIRSTKLEDSAMYFCASSDRRQTSPLYEQFFGPGTRLTVL.

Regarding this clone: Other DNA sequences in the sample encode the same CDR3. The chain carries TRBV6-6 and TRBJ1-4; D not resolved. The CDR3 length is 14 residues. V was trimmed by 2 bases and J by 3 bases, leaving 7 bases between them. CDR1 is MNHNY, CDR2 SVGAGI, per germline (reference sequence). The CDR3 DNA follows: TGTGCCAGCAGTTACGGCCAGTCTAATGAAAAACTGTTTTTT. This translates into CASSYGQSNEKLFF.

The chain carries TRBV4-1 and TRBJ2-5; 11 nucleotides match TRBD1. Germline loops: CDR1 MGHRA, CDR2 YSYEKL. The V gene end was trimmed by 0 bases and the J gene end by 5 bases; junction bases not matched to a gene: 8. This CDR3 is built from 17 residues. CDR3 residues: CASSQDRGQGDRETQYF. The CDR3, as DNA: TGCGCCAGCAGCCAAGATAGGGGACAGGGGGATAGGGAGACCCAGTACTTC.

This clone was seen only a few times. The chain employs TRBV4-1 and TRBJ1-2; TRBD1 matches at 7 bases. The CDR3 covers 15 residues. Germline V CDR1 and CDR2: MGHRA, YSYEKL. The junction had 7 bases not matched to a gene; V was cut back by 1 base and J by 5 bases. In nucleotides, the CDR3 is TGCGCCAGCAGCCAAGCACAGGGGCTGGGGTATGGCTACACCTTC. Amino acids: CASSQAQGLGYGYTF.

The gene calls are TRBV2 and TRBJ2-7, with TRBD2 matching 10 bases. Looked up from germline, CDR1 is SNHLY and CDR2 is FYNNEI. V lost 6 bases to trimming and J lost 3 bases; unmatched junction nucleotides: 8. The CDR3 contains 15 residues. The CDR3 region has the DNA TGTGCCAGCAGCGGGACTAGCGTTAAGAACTACGAGCAGTACTTC. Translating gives CASSGTSVKNYEQYF.

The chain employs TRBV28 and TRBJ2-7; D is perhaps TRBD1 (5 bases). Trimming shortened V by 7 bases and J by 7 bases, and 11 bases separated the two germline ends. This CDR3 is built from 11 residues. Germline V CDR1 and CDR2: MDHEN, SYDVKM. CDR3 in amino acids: CASIQGGEQYF. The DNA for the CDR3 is TGTGCCAGCATCCAGGGTGGTGAGCAGTACTTC. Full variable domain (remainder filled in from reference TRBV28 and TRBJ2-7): DVKVTQSSRYLVKRTGEKVFLECVQDMDHENMFWYRQDPGLGLRLIYFSYDVKMKEKGDIPEGYSVSREKKERFSLILESASTNQTSMYLCASIQGGEQYFGPGTRLTVT.

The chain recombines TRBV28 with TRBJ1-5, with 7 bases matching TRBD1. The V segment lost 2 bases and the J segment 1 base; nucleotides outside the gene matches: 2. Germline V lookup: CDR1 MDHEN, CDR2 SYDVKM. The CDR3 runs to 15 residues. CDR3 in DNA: TGTGCCAGCAGTTTACCGGGACAGAGCAATCAGCCCCAGCATTTT. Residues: CASSLPGQSNQPQHF.

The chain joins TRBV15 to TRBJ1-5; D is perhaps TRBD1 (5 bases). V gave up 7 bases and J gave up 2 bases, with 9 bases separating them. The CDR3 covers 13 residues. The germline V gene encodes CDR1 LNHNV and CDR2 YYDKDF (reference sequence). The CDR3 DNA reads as TGTGCCACCAAAGGCAGGGGCAATCAGCCCCAGCATTTT. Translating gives CATKGRGNQPQHF. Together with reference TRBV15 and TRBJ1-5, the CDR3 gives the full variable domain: DAMVIQNPRYQVTQFGKPVTLSCSQTLNHNVMYWYQQKSSQAPKLLFHYYDKDFNNEADTPDNFQSRRPNTSFCFLDIRSPGLGDTAMYLCATKGRGNQPQHFGDGTRLSIL.